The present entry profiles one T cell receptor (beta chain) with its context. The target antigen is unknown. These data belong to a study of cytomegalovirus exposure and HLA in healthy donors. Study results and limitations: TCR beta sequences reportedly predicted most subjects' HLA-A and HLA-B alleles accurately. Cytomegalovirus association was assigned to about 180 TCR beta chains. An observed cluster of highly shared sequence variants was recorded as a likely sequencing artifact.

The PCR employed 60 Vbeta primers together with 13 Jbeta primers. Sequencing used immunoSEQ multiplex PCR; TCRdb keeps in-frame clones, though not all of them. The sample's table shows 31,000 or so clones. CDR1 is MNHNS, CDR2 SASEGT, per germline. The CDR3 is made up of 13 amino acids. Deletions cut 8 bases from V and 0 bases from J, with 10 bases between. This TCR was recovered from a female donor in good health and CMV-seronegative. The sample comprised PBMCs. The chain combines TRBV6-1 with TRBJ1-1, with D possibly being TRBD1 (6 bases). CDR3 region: CASGDRLNTEAFF. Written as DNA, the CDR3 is TGTGCCAGCGGAGACAGGTTGAACACTGAAGCTTTCTTT.